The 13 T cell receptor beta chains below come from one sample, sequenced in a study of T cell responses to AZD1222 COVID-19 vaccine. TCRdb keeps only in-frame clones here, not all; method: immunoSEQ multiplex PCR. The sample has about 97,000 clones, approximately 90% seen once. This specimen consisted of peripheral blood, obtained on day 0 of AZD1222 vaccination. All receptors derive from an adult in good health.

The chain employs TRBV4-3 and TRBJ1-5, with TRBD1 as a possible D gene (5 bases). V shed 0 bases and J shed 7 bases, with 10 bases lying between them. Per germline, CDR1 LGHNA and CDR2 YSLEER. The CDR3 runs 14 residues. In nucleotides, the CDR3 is TGCGCCAGCAGCCAAGATAGGAGGGACCAGCCCCAGCATTTT. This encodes CASSQDRRDQPQHF.

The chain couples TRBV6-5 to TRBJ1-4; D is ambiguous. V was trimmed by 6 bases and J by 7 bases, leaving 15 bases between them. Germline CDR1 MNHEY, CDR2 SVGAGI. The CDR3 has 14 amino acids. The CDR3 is CASRDSGWSEKLFF. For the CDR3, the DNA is TGTGCCAGCAGGGATAGTGGGTGGAGTGAAAAACTGTTTTTT.

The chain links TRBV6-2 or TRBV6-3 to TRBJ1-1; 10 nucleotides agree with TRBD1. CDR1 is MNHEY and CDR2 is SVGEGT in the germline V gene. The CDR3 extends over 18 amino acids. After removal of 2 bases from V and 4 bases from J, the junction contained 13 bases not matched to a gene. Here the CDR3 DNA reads TGTGCCAGCAGTTACCCGCCCGGACAGGGGGAATTTCGCACTGAAGCTTTCTTT. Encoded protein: CASSYPPGQGEFRTEAFF.

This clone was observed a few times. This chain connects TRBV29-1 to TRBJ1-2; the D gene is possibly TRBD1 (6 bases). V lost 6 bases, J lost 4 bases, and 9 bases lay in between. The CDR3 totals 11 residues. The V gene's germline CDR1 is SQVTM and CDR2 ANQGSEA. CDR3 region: CSVSGAYGYTF. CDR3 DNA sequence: TGCAGCGTCTCAGGGGCCTATGGCTACACCTTC.

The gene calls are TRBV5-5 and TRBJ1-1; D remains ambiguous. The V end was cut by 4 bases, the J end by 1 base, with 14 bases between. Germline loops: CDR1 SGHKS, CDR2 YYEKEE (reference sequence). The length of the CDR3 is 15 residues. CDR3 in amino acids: CASSPQKGTNTEAFF. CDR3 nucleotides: TGTGCCAGCAGCCCCCAAAAGGGAACGAACACTGAAGCTTTCTTT. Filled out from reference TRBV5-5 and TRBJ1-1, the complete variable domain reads DAGVTQSPTHLIKTRGQQVTLRCSPISGHKSVSWYQQVLGQGPQFIFQYYEKEERGRGNFPDRFSARQFPNYSSELNVNALLLGDSALYLCASSPQKGTNTEAFFGQGTRLTVV.

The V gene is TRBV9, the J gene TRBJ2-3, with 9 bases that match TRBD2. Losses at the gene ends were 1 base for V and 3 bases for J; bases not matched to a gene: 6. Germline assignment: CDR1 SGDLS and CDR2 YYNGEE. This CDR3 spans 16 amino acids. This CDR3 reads CASSVRIAGGTDTQYF. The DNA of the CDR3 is TGTGCCAGCAGCGTAAGGATCGCGGGGGGGACAGATACGCAGTATTTT.

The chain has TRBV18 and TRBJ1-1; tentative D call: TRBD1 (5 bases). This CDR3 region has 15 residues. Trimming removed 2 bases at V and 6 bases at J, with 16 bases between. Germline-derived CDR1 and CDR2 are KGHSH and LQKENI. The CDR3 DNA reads TGTGCCAGCTCACCAGTTGGGGGAAAGTACGCTGAAGCTTTCTTT. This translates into CASSPVGGKYAEAFF.

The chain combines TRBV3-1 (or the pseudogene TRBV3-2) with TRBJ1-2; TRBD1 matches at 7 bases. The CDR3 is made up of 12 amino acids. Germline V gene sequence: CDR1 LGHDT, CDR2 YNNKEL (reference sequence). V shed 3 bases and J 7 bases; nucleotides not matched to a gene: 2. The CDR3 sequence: CASSQTGSGYTF. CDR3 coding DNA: TGTGCCAGCAGCCAGACAGGGAGTGGCTACACCTTC.

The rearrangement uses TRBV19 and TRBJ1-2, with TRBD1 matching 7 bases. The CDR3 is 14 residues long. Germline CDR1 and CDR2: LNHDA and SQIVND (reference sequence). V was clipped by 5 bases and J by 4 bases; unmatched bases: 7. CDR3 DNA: TGTGCCAGTAGTCAGGCGGCAGGGGGCTATGGCTACACCTTC. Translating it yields CASSQAAGGYGYTF.

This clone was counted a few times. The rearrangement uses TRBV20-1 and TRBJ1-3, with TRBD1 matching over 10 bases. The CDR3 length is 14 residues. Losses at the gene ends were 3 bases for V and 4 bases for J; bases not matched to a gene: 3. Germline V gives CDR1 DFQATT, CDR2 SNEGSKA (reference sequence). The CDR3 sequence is CSASRQGAGNTIYF. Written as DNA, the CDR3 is TGCAGTGCTAGTCGACAGGGGGCAGGAAACACCATATATTTT.

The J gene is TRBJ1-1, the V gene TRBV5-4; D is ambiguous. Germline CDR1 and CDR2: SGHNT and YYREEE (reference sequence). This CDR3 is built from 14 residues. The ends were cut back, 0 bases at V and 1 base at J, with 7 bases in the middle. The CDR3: CASSLGPTNTEAFF. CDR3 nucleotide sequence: TGTGCCAGCAGCTTGGGACCGACGAACACTGAAGCTTTCTTT.

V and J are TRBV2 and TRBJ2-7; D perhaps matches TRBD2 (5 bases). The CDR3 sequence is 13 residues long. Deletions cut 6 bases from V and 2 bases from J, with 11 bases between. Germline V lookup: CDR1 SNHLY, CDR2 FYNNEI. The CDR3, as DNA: TGTGCCAGCAGCGCAAGCGGAGCCTACGAGCAGTACTTC. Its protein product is CASSASGAYEQYF.

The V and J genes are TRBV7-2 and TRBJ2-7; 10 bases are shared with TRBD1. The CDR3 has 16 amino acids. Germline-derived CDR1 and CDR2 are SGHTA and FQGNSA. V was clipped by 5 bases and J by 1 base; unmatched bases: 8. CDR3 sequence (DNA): TGTGCCAGCAGCAAAGGACAGGGGGTGGGATCCTACGAGCAGTACTTC. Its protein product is CASSKGQGVGSYEQYF. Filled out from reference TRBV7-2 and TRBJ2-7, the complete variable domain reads GAGVSQSPSNKVTEKGKDVELRCDPISGHTALYWYRQSLGQGLEFLIYFQGNSAPDKSGLPSDRFSAERTGGSVSTLTIQRTQQEDSAVYLCASSKGQGVGSYEQYFGPGTRLTVT.